This T cell receptor beta chain was sequenced for a study of cytomegalovirus exposure and HLA in healthy donors. The study ran its PCR with 60 Vbeta and 13 Jbeta primers. Some clones are missing from TCRdb's copy, which holds only in-frame ones; the method was immunoSEQ multiplex PCR. The sample lists under 150,000 clones; around 81% were seen once. Germline lookup yields CDR1 SEHNR and CDR2 FQNEAQ (reference sequence). CDR3 length: 15 amino acids. Trimming cost V 5 bases and J 0 bases, with 13 bases left between them. About this clone itself: As yet, its antigen is unknown.

Nominal health characterized the donors when sampled, though unrecorded immune exposures were likely. Broader study findings: Based on reports, TCR beta sequences accurately predicted HLA-A and HLA-B alleles for most subjects. In a later analysis, TCR beta V- and J-gene trimming was associated with a missense DCLRE1C variant.

This receptor was identified in a woman younger than 45 in good health and CMV-seronegative. The chain combines TRBV7-9 with TRBJ1-1; TRBD1 might be the D (6 bases). The sequencing sample was made of PBMCs. CDR3 coding DNA: TGTGCCAGCAGCCTCCAGGGGACAATGAACACTGAAGCTTTCTTT. Amino acids: CASSLQGTMNTEAFF.